The sequence of this T cell receptor beta chain was determined in a study of CD8 T cells in ankylosing spondylitis (dated by TCRdb to the late 2010s). General notes on the study: To find TCR variants linked to disease, the study profiled T cell receptor beta repertoires in ankylosing spondylitis patients and healthy donors. The full study cohort was made up of about 25 ankylosing spondylitis patients and 108 healthy donors. Samples of peripheral blood were taken, and for ankylosing spondylitis patients, synovial fluid was collected as well.

What the authors observed across the whole study: Some motif variants had previously been reported in the synovial fluid and blood of reactive arthritis patients, which suggests shared mechanisms of disease initiation. A TCR beta motif made up of seven or eight highly homologous amino acid variants appeared to be characteristic of blood from ankylosing spondylitis patients. In peripheral blood, the disease-linked clones were found at relatively low frequencies and had a CD8+ phenotype. According to the report, matched synovial fluid samples from ankylosing spondylitis patients were significantly enriched for the disease-linked clones.

Cut back by 10 bases and 1 base, the V and J ends lie 13 bases apart. The CDR3 has 13 amino acids, counting the end cysteine and phenylalanine. This entry keeps only the CDR3 DNA: 39 bases, framed from base 1. The germline V gene gives CDR1 as ENHRY and CDR2 as SYGVKD. A word on this clonotype: This receptor's antigen is unknown. No quality values exist for individual bases; no much larger clone is one base distant.

TCRdb records Illumina HiSeq 2500 as the sequencer. TCR beta libraries were prepared by quantitative 5'-RACE with molecular barcodes. Turning to the authors' computational methods: Disease-linked TCR variants were identified with a new computational method built on a probabilistic model of VDJ rearrangement. TCRdb reanalyzed the raw reads on its own, using fastp at Q25 for trimming and MiXCR for clone calling, and kept in-frame beta chains. CDR3 protein sequences are deduplicated, and each keeps its most common genes and DNA. TCRdb, rather than the study authors, made the V and J calls. Within this sample are almost 400,000 distinct CDR3 sequences, with about 22% of them counted one time only. The ten most abundant clones make up about a sixth of the sample.

This TCR came from a male donor with ankylosing spondylitis. Sequencing used blood, either unsorted or a sorted T cell fraction (not recorded which). The chain employs TRBV10-3 and TRBJ2-5, with the D gene too uncertain to name. The sequenced DNA: TGTGCCACAGCCCCGGCAGCCCAAGAGACCCAGTACTTC. It translates to CATAPAAQETQYF.